The 25 T cell receptor beta chains below were found in one sample sequenced in a study of cytomegalovirus exposure and HLA in healthy donors. A multiplex PCR was run with 60 Vbeta primers and 13 Jbeta primers. Profiled with immunoSEQ multiplex PCR; TCRdb holds only in-frame clones, not every one. This sample has about 91,000 clones, with about nine tenths found just once. Sequencing was carried out using PBMCs. The receptors were sampled from a man in his thirties or forties in good health and CMV-seropositive.

The chain has TRBV4-1 and TRBJ2-7; 8 nucleotides match TRBD1. CDR1 is MGHRA and CDR2 is YSYEKL in the germline V gene. The CDR3 runs to 14 residues. V gave up 0 bases and J gave up 4 bases; unmatched junction bases: 2. The CDR3 sequence: CASSQDRGLYEQYF. As DNA, the CDR3 is TGCGCCAGCAGCCAAGACAGGGGGCTTTACGAGCAGTACTTC.

This chain links TRBV28 with TRBJ1-1; no clear D. This CDR3 is built from 12 residues. The germline CDR1 and CDR2 sequences are MDHEN and SYDVKM. The V and J ends lost 3 bases and 11 bases respectively, with 13 bases between them. The DNA of the CDR3 is TGTGCCAGCAGTTTTGCGGGTGCGGGTGCTTTCTTT. It encodes CASSFAGAGAFF.

The rearrangement uses TRBV6-4 and TRBJ1-2; 10 nucleotides agree with TRBD1. V gave up 4 bases and J gave up 4 bases; unmatched junction bases: 6. This CDR3 has 15 amino acids. The germline gives CDR1 MRHNA, CDR2 SNTAGT. The CDR3 spells CASSAGTGVGYGYTF. CDR3 bases: TGTGCCAGCAGTGCCGGGACAGGGGTCGGCTATGGCTACACCTTC.

The rearrangement uses TRBV11-2 and TRBJ2-1; D possibly corresponds to TRBD2 (5 bases). Germline V gives CDR1 SGHAT, CDR2 FQNNGV. V dropped 1 base and J dropped 9 bases, with 7 bases sitting between them. The CDR3 is 12 amino acids. DNA of the CDR3: TGTGCCAGCAGCTTAGCGGGGAGTGAGCAGTTCTTC. As protein: CASSLAGSEQFF.

The count of this clone is one. The V call is TRBV5-1, the J call TRBJ2-1, with D maybe TRBD2 (6 bases). The V and J ends lost 3 bases and 8 bases respectively, with 21 bases between them. There are 16 residues in the CDR3. CDR1 is SGHRS and CDR2 is YFSETQ in the germline V gene. The CDR3 is CASSSESGLAGHEQFF. In nucleotides, the CDR3 is TGCGCCAGCAGCTCGGAGAGCGGGCTAGCCGGGCATGAGCAGTTCTTC.

The V call is TRBV6-6, the J call TRBJ2-7; no reliable D call. The CDR3 covers 12 residues. CDR1 and CDR2 (germline): MNHNY, SVGAGI (reference sequence). V lost 1 base and J 9 bases, leaving 10 bases between the germline ends. DNA for the CDR3: TGTGCCAGCAGTTACTTCCAGGAATCGCAGTACTTC. Protein product: CASSYFQESQYF.

V and J are TRBV29-1 and TRBJ2-1; no definite D call. Germline V gene data show CDR1 as SQVTM and CDR2 as ANQGSEA. The CDR3 is made up of 13 amino acids. V lost 4 bases, J lost 6 bases, and 13 bases lay in between. The CDR3 DNA is TGCAGCGTTGGATACAGTCCCACCAATGAGCAGTTCTTC. Translation gives CSVGYSPTNEQFF.

The CDR3, as DNA: TGTGCCAGCAGCTACAGGGGCTCCCTCTACGAGCAGTACTTC. It specifies CASSYRGSLYEQYF. The gene calls are TRBV28 and TRBJ2-7; 7 nucleotides align to TRBD1. This CDR3 contains 14 residues. The germline CDR1 and CDR2 sequences are MDHEN and SYDVKM. V trimming: 6 bases; J trimming: 3 bases; junction bases outside the gene matches: 8.

V gene TRBV7-4 combines with J gene TRBJ2-2, with 8 bases aligning to TRBD2. Germline CDR1 and CDR2: SGHVT and SQSDAQ. This CDR3 contains 17 residues. Trimming at V came to 0 bases and at J to 4 bases, leaving 7 bases not matched to a gene. The DNA of the CDR3 is TGTGCCAGCAGCTTAGCGCGAGTAGCGGGATTCACCGGGGAGCTGTTTTTT. It codes for CASSLARVAGFTGELFF.

The chain has TRBV4-1 and TRBJ2-2; D not resolved. Germline CDR1 and CDR2: MGHRA and YSYEKL. Trimming took off 1 base at V and 6 bases at J, with 15 bases between the two ends. The CDR3 extends over 16 amino acids. CDR3 DNA: TGCGCCAGCAGCCAAGGACCCATTCTAGGAGCCGGGGAGCTGTTTTTT. This sequence encodes CASSQGPILGAGELFF.

This chain uses TRBV5-1 with TRBJ1-2; weak D call: TRBD1 (6 bases). Trimming shortened V by 0 bases and J by 7 bases, and 10 bases separated the two germline ends. The germline V gene encodes CDR1 SGHRS and CDR2 YFSETQ. The CDR3 is made up of 13 amino acids. For the CDR3, the DNA is TGCGCCAGCAGCTTGGAGGGGGAGATTGGCTACACCTTC. Translation gives CASSLEGEIGYTF.

This clone was seen only once. V gene TRBV27 combines with J gene TRBJ2-7; 8 nucleotides line up with TRBD1. Germline values: CDR1 MNHEY, CDR2 SMNVEV (reference sequence). Trimming took 2 bases from V and 2 from J; bases not matched to a gene: 2. This CDR3 contains 14 residues. The CDR3 DNA reads TGTGCCAGCAGTTTAACAGGGGGTCCCTACGAGCAGTACTTC. Translation: CASSLTGGPYEQYF.

V gene TRBV15 combines with J gene TRBJ2-1; 7 bases match TRBD1. CDR1 is LNHNV, CDR2 YYDKDF, per germline (reference sequence). The CDR3 is made up of 14 amino acids. With 2 bases clipped from V and 10 bases from J, the junction kept 8 bases outside the gene matches. The DNA of the CDR3 is TGTGCCACCAGCAGACCTCAGGGGGTTGGGGAGCAGTTCTTC. Translation: CATSRPQGVGEQFF.

The V call is TRBV30, the J call TRBJ1-6; TRBD1 aligns across 7 bases. The germline V gene has CDR1 GTSNPN and CDR2 SVGIG (reference sequence). Losses at the gene ends were 2 bases for V and 7 bases for J; bases not matched to a gene: 8. The CDR3 runs 15 residues. CDR3 coding DNA: TGTGCCTGGAGTCCCCGACAGGGCCTGAATTCACCCCTCCACTTT. It encodes CAWSPRQGLNSPLHF. The variable domain in full, with the rest retrieved from reference TRBV30 and TRBJ1-6, is SQTIHQWPATLVQPVGSPLSLECTVEGTSNPNLYWYRQAAGRGLQLLFYSVGIGQISSEVPQNLSASRPQDRQFILSSKKLLLSDSGFYLCAWSPRQGLNSPLHFGNGTRLTVT.

The chain recombines TRBV28 with TRBJ1-2, with 8 bases identical to TRBD1. This CDR3 has 15 residues. Losses at the gene ends were 6 bases for V and 2 bases for J; bases not matched to a gene: 8. Germline loops: CDR1 MDHEN, CDR2 SYDVKM. For the CDR3, the DNA is TGTGCCAGCAGACCGTCAGGGGGCGCAAACTATGGCTACACCTTC. Translating it yields CASRPSGGANYGYTF.

The gene calls are TRBV29-1 and TRBJ2-7; the match to TRBD2 covers 11 bases. The CDR3 consists of 14 residues. J was trimmed by 3 bases and V by 4 bases; bases with no gene match: 5. CDR1 and CDR2 (germline): SQVTM, ANQGSEA. The chain's CDR3 is CSVVGLAGGYEQYF. CDR3 DNA sequence: TGCAGCGTTGTTGGGCTAGCGGGAGGCTACGAGCAGTACTTC.

This chain connects TRBV27 to TRBJ1-5, with 8 nucleotides matching TRBD1. This CDR3 has 17 residues. Germline V gene sequence: CDR1 MNHEY, CDR2 SMNVEV (reference sequence). Trimming took 4 bases from V and 7 from J; bases not matched to a gene: 15. CDR3 sequence: CASSSPPGRGRGQPQHF. The CDR3 coding sequence is TGTGCCAGCAGTTCCCCCCCGGGCAGGGGGCGAGGGCAGCCCCAGCATTTT.

The V call is TRBV2, the J call TRBJ1-1, with D possibly being TRBD1 (5 bases). CDR3 length equals 13 residues. The V gene's germline CDR1 is SNHLY and CDR2 FYNNEI. V was trimmed by 4 bases and J by 9 bases, leaving 15 bases between them. This chain's CDR3 is CASSVSEGQKAFF. The CDR3 DNA follows: TGTGCCAGCAGTGTCTCGGAGGGGCAGAAAGCTTTCTTT.

Note on this clone: Because the CDR3 is missing its conserved closing phenylalanine or tryptophan, this is likely a read error. The CDR3 nucleotides read TGTGCCAGCGCTATAGACAGGACCGAGCAGTACCTC. Amino acids: CASAIDRTEQYL. The gene calls are TRBV28 and TRBJ2-7, with D possibly being TRBD1 (6 bases). Trimming left V 8 bases short and J 6 bases short, with 14 bases between. Germline CDR1 reads MDHEN; CDR2 reads SYDVKM. The CDR3 covers 12 residues.

The rearrangement links TRBV7-9 to TRBJ2-2; 7 nucleotides line up with TRBD2. V lost 2 bases and J lost 1; bases outside the gene matches: 4. Germline-derived CDR1 and CDR2 are SEHNR and FQNEAQ (reference sequence). This CDR3 has 16 amino acids. The CDR3 DNA is TGTGCCAGCAGCTTATTGGCTAGCGGGAACACCGGGGAGCTGTTTTTT. Translated, it gives CASSLLASGNTGELFF.

This clone showed up just a few times. This rearrangement joins TRBV5-4 to TRBJ2-5; the D gene is possibly TRBD2 (5 bases). Trimming removed 3 bases from V and 4 bases from J, with 7 bases in between. Germline assignment: CDR1 SGHNT and CDR2 YYREEE (reference sequence). This CDR3 has 12 amino acids. This CDR3 reads CASSSSGETQYF. In DNA form, the CDR3 reads TGTGCCAGCAGCTCGAGCGGAGAGACCCAGTACTTC. Using reference TRBV5-4 and TRBJ2-5 for the parts outside the CDR3, the full variable domain is ETGVTQSPTHLIKTRGQQVTLRCSSQSGHNTVSWYQQALGQGPQFIFQYYREEENGRGNFPPRFSGLQFPNYSSELNVNALELDDSALYLCASSSSGETQYFGPGTRLLVL.

This clone was found once. J is TRBJ2-5 and V is TRBV4-2; 7 bases agree with TRBD2. The CDR3 is made up of 14 amino acids. J was trimmed by 5 bases and V by 0 bases; bases with no gene match: 3. Germline V gene data show CDR1 as LGHNA and CDR2 as YNFKEQ. The CDR3 bases are TGTGCCAGCAGCCAAGAGCGGGAGTGGGAGACCCAGTACTTC. This translates into CASSQEREWETQYF.

CDR3 in DNA: TGTGCCAGCAGCTTCGACGGGAGGGCGGGTGAGCAGTTCTTC. Translation: CASSFDGRAGEQFF. This chain joins TRBV7-6 and TRBJ2-1, with 8 bases matching TRBD2. The germline gives CDR1 SGHVS, CDR2 FNYEAQ. Trimming took 3 bases from V and 9 from J; bases not matched to a gene: 7. The CDR3 sequence is 14 residues long.

The table lists this clone with a few counts. V gene TRBV18 combines with J gene TRBJ2-1, with D maybe TRBD2 (6 bases). The CDR3 spans 18 residues. V dropped 2 bases and J dropped 6 bases, with 23 bases sitting between them. CDR1 is KGHSH and CDR2 is LQKENI in the germline V gene. The CDR3 bases are TGTGCCAGCTCACCAACTAGGAGGAGGCGGGAAGGGTTCAATGAGCAGTTCTTC. Its translation is CASSPTRRRREGFNEQFF. Combining the CDR3 with reference TRBV18 and TRBJ2-1 gives the whole variable domain NAGVMQNPRHLVRRRGQEARLRCSPMKGHSHVYWYRQLPEEGLKFMVYLQKENIIDESGMPKERFSAEFPKEGPSILRIQQVVRGDSAAYFCASSPTRRRREGFNEQFFGPGTRLTVL.

This chain uses TRBV5-1 with TRBJ1-1; D gene uncertain. Germline CDR1 SGHRS, CDR2 YFSETQ. The CDR3 sequence is 12 residues long. V shed 0 bases and J shed 5 bases, with 5 bases lying between them. The CDR3: CASSLGRTEAFF. CDR3 nucleotides: TGCGCCAGCAGCTTGGGGCGGACTGAAGCTTTCTTT.